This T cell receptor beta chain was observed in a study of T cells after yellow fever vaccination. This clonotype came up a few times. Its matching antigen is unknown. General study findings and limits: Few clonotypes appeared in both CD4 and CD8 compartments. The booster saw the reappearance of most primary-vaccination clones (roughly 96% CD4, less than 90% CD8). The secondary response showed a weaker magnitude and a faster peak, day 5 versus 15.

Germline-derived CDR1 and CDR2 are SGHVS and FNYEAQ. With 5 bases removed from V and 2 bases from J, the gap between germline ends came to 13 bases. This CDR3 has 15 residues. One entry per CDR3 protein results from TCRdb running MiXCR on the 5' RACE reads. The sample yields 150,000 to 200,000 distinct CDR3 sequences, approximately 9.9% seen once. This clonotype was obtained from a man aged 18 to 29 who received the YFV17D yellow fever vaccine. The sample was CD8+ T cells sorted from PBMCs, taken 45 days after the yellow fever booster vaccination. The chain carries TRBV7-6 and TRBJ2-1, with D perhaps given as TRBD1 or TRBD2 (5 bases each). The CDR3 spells CASSTEPGPYNEQFF. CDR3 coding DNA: TGTGCCAGCAGCACAGAGCCGGGGCCCTACAATGAGCAGTTCTTC.